This is a list of T cell receptor beta chains from one sample in a study of cytotoxic CD8 clonotypes in ibrutinib-treated CLL. The data were produced by immunoSEQ multiplex PCR, yet TCRdb's version contains in-frame clones alone and is incomplete. Of hundreds of thousands of clones listed, 60% to 75% are singletons. The specimen was PBMCs, collected after 24 months of ibrutinib treatment. Receptors originate from a human donor with chronic lymphocytic leukemia. Each CDR3 is given with its conserved first and last residue. Each record gives: clone size, V gene, D gene, J gene, CDR3 DNA, CDR3 protein. A D gene is named only where the DNA matches it firmly. Clone size, where shown, is once, few, many, or a class for clones that have expanded.

>NA|TRBV6-4|TRBD2|TRBJ2-7
TGTGCTGATGGGGGGACTAGCGGGGTCTACGAGCAGTACTTC
CADGGTSGVYEQYF
>NA|TRBV19|NA|TRBJ2-2
TGTGCCAGTAGTATTGGCGGGTTAAGCACCGGGGAGCTGTTTTTT
CASSIGGLSTGELFF
>NA|TRBV7-9|NA|TRBJ2-5
TGTGCCAGCAGCTTAACCACTGTTCAAGAGACCCAGTACTTC
CASSLTTVQETQYF
>NA|TRBV23-1|NA|TRBJ2-6
TGCGCCAGCAGTCAATCTCCCCGGGGGGCTTCCCCCTCCTCTGGGGCCAACGTCCTGACTTTC
CASSQSPRGASPSSGANVLTF
>NA|TRBV11-2|NA|TRBJ1-5
TGTGCCAGCAGCTTGTGGGGAGACAATCAGCCCCAGCATTTT
CASSLWGDNQPQHF
>NA|TRBV27|TRBD1|TRBJ2-1
TGTGCCAGCAGTCCAAAACAGGGGGCCCATGAGCAGTTCTTC
CASSPKQGAHEQFF
>once|TRBV5-1|NA|TRBJ1-1
TGCGCCAGCAGCTTAAGGACAGCGAACACTGAAGCTTTCTTT
CASSLRTANTEAFF
>NA|TRBV25-1|TRBD2|TRBJ2-7
TGTGCCAGCAGTTTAGCGGGAGGGCCTGTCGCATACGAGCAGTACTTC
CASSLAGGPVAYEQYF
>few|TRBV28|NA|TRBJ1-1
TGTGCCAGCACCCCTCGGCCCTCCGCTGAAGCTTTCTTT
CASTPRPSAEAFF
>few|TRBV29-1|NA|TRBJ2-3
TGCAGCGTTGAAGTTCGTGGAGAGGGGCAGTATTTT
CSVEVRGEGQYF
>once|TRBV4-2|NA|TRBJ2-5
TGTGCCAGCAGCCAAGGGTGGTCGCGGAGCCAAGAGACCCAGTACTTC
CASSQGWSRSQETQYF
>NA|TRBV27|NA|TRBJ1-2
TGTGCCAGCAGTCGGGACATGGAGCGGTATGGCTACACCTTC
CASSRDMERYGYTF
>few|TRBV27|NA|TRBJ2-3
TGTGCCAGCAGTCTGCGAACGGCAGATACGCAGTATTTT
CASSLRTADTQYF
>few|TRBV27|NA|TRBJ2-3
TGTGCCAGCAGTTTAGAGAACAGGGGCACAGATACGCAGTATTTT
CASSLENRGTDTQYF
>NA|TRBV7-6|TRBD2|TRBJ2-3
TGTGCCAGCAGCTACGGACTAGCGGCTAGCACAGATACGCAGTATTTT
CASSYGLAASTDTQYF
>NA|TRBV10-2|TRBD1|TRBJ1-2
TGCGCCAGCAGTGCTAATGGACAGGGAAATGGCTACACCTTC
CASSANGQGNGYTF
>few|TRBV5-1|TRBD2|TRBJ2-3
TGCGCCAGCAGCTCGACTAGCGGGAGGGCGGAAACGCAGTATTTT
CASSSTSGRAETQYF
>NA|TRBV25-1|TRBD2|TRBJ2-1
TGTGCCAGCAGTGAGAATGGACTAGCGGGAAATGAGCAGTTCTTC
CASSENGLAGNEQFF
>NA|TRBV28|NA|TRBJ1-5
TGTGCCAGCAGCGGCACAGATCAGCCCCAGCATTTT
CASSGTDQPQHF
>NA|TRBV2|TRBD1|TRBJ1-4
TGTGCCAGCAGTGAAACAGGGGGACGAGGTGAAAAACTGTTTTTT
CASSETGGRGEKLFF
>NA|TRBV11-2|NA|TRBJ1-2
TGTGCCAGCAGCTTAGTATATGGTCAGAGACCCTATGGCTACACCTTC
CASSLVYGQRPYGYTF
>once|TRBV19|NA|TRBJ2-1
TGTGCCAGTAGTGTACAGAAGAGCTCCTACAATGAGCAGTTCTTC
CASSVQKSSYNEQFF
>few|TRBV2|NA|TRBJ2-5
TGTGCCAGCAGTGAAGCGGGAAGGTACCAAGAGACCCAGTACTTC
CASSEAGRYQETQYF
>NA|TRBV28|NA|TRBJ1-1
TGTGCCAGCAGTATCAAGGGGAACACTGAAGCTTTCTTT
CASSIKGNTEAFF
>NA|TRBV23-1|NA|TRBJ2-7
TGCGCCAGCAGTCAACCACATTCTGCAGTATACGAGCAGTACTTC
CASSQPHSAVYEQYF
>NA|TRBV5-1|NA|TRBJ2-7
TGCGCCAGCAGCTTGGCCTCGGGTTTCAGCTCCTACGAGCAGTACTTC
CASSLASGFSSYEQYF
>NA|TRBV5-4|TRBD1|TRBJ1-1
TGTGCCAGCAGCCTACTGACAGGGGGGCTTGGTGAGGCTTTCTTT
CASSLLTGGLGEAFF
>few|TRBV7-3|NA|TRBJ2-1
TGTGCCAGCAGGAAAAAGACGGACGATGAGCAGTTCTTC
CASRKKTDDEQFF
>NA|TRBV27|NA|TRBJ2-7
TGTGCCAGCAGTTTTACAGGGACCCCCTACGAGCAGTACTTC
CASSFTGTPYEQYF
>NA|TRBV2|NA|TRBJ2-7
TGTGCCAGCAGTGAAGAACTCCCCCCCTACGAGCAGTACTTC
CASSEELPPYEQYF
>NA|TRBV30|NA|TRBJ1-1
TGTGCCTGGAGTGTAGCCTTGAACACTGAAGCTTTCTTT
CAWSVALNTEAFF
>NA|TRBV18|NA|TRBJ2-1
TGTGCCAGCTCACCAGCAGGGAGTGAGCAGTTCTTC
CASSPAGSEQFF
>NA|TRBV27|NA|TRBJ1-1
TGTGCCAGCAGTCCCGGGTGGGGCACTGAAGCTTTCTTT
CASSPGWGTEAFF
>NA|TRBV27|TRBD1|TRBJ2-7
TGTGCCAGCAGTAGACCCAACCAGGGGGTGGGGTACGAGCAGTACTTC
CASSRPNQGVGYEQYF
>NA|TRBV5-1|TRBD2|TRBJ2-7
TGCGCCAGCAGCTCGGAGGCGGGAGGCCGTTACGAGCAGTACTTC
CASSSEAGGRYEQYF
>NA|TRBV19|NA|TRBJ2-7
TGTGCCAGTAGTATAGACCCCTTCTCCTACGAGCAGTACTTC
CASSIDPFSYEQYF
>NA|TRBV10-3|NA|TRBJ1-5
TGTGCCATCAGCGCCGGACAGCCCAATCAGCCCCAGCATTTT
CAISAGQPNQPQHF
>NA|TRBV2|NA|TRBJ1-1
TGTGCCAGCAGAGCAGAGAACACTGAAGCTTTCTTT
CASRAENTEAFF
>NA|TRBV19|TRBD1|TRBJ2-1
TGTGCCAGTAGTACCACCCAGACAGGGGGCGGTTCCTACAATGAGCAGTTCTTC
CASSTTQTGGGSYNEQFF
>NA|TRBV6-4|NA|TRBJ2-7
TGTGCCAGCAGTGACACTAATTACGAGCAGTACTTC
CASSDTNYEQYF
>NA|TRBV7-8|TRBD2|TRBJ2-1
TGTGCCAGCAGCCCCTCGTCGGCGGGAGGCCTCTTTCAGTTCTTC
CASSPSSAGGLFQFF
>few|TRBV27|NA|TRBJ1-1
TGTGCCAGCCGGAGGGCGGAAACTGAAGCTTTCTTT
CASRRAETEAFF